This T cell receptor beta chain was identified during a study of PD-1 blockade in classical Hodgkin lymphoma. Broader study findings: Before treatment, complete responders showed about the same diversity as newly diagnosed patients.

After autologous stem cell transplantation all patients relapsed, and prior brentuximab vedotin exposure differed between cohorts. The V segment lost 2 bases and the J segment 0 bases; nucleotides outside the gene matches: 7. The CDR3 spans 17 residues. CDR1 SNHLY and CDR2 FYNNEI come from the germline V gene. Libraries were prepared by immunoSEQ multiplex PCR; TCRdb keeps only in-frame clonotypes and omits some of them. This table has about 100,000 clones, around 89% appearing once. Turning to this clone: Its antigen is unidentified.

This chain joins TRBV2 and TRBJ2-1, with TRBD2 matching 7 bases. Sequences were derived from peripheral blood mononuclear cells (PBMCs), sampled before the second cycle of nivolumab. The sequence was obtained from a human donor with classical Hodgkin lymphoma. As DNA, the CDR3 is TGTGCCAGCAGTGAAAGGTGGGGGGGGAACTCCTACAATGAGCAGTTCTTC. Translating gives CASSERWGGNSYNEQFF.